A selection of T cell receptor beta chains follows, all from one sample in a study of control samples from healthy donors and cancer patients. TCRdb keeps only in-frame clones here, not all; method: immunoSEQ multiplex PCR. The sample includes about 230,000 clones, about four fifths seen only once; the top ten take 10% to 15%. The specimen was PBMCs. The receptor set was obtained from a woman aged 55-69 years with lung cancer. Each CDR3 is given with its conserved first and last residue. Fields, in order: V gene, D gene, J gene, clone size, CDR3 protein, CDR3 DNA. D genes are given only for firm matches. Only part of the rows carry a size: once, few, many, or a class if the clone is expanded.

TRBV5-4	-	TRBJ2-5	-	CASSLAGGETQYF	TGTGCCAGCAGCTTGGCCGGAGGAGAGACCCAGTACTTC
TRBV7-2	-	TRBJ2-7	-	CASSLVADMRSYEQYF	TGTGCCAGCAGCTTAGTAGCGGATATGAGATCCTACGAGCAGTACTTC
TRBV9	-	TRBJ2-2	-	CASSVAAGLPTGELFF	TGTGCCAGCAGCGTAGCCGCAGGCCTCCCCACCGGGGAGCTGTTTTTT
TRBV28	-	TRBJ1-1	-	CASSLPSEAFF	TGTGCCAGCAGTTTACCCTCTGAAGCTTTCTTT
TRBV2	TRBD2	TRBJ2-5	-	CASSGTSGGGLETQYF	TGTGCCAGCAGTGGGACTAGCGGGGGTGGATTGGAGACCCAGTACTTC
TRBV3-1/TRBV3-2	-	TRBJ1-3	-	CASSPSSGNTIYF	TGTGCCAGCAGCCCTAGCTCTGGAAACACCATATATTTT
TRBV2	TRBD2	TRBJ2-1	-	CASSRTSGSSYNEQFF	TGTGCCAGCAGTCGGACTAGCGGGAGCTCCTACAATGAGCAGTTCTTC
TRBV19	TRBD2	TRBJ2-4	-	CASSTGGKGHQNIQYF	TGTGCCAGTAGTACGGGGGGTAAGGGGCACCAAAACATTCAGTACTTC
TRBV5-5	-	TRBJ1-2	-	CASSLAGPGVYGYTF	TGTGCCAGCAGCTTGGCTGGTCCAGGGGTCTATGGCTACACCTTC
TRBV5-6	-	TRBJ1-2	-	CASSLVAGSYGYTF	TGTGCCAGCAGCTTGGTGGCAGGGAGCTATGGCTACACCTTC
TRBV29-1	-	TRBJ2-7	-	CSILQPTYEQYF	TGCAGTATCCTACAACCCACCTACGAGCAGTACTTC
TRBV11-3	-	TRBJ2-3	-	CASSLGPGTDTQYF	TGTGCCAGCAGCTTAGGTCCGGGCACAGATACGCAGTATTTT
TRBV7-7	-	TRBJ2-5	-	CASSLRAGDRETQYF	TGTGCTAGCAGCTTAAGGGCAGGGGATCGAGAGACCCAGTACTTC
TRBV5-1	-	TRBJ2-7	-	CASSPRQGFGYEQYF	TGCGCCAGCAGTCCACGCCAGGGTTTTGGGTACGAGCAGTACTTC
TRBV30	-	TRBJ1-4	-	CAWRRGANEKLFF	TGTGCCTGGAGACGAGGGGCTAATGAAAAACTGTTTTTT
TRBV7-9	-	TRBJ1-2	-	CASSLASGGRLQGYTF	TGTGCCAGCAGCTTAGCGTCTGGGGGCAGGTTGCAAGGCTACACCTTC
TRBV6-2/TRBV6-3	-	TRBJ1-2	-	CASSYISYYTF	TGTGCCAGCAGTTACATCAGTTACTACACCTTC
TRBV5-4	TRBD2	TRBJ2-2	-	CASSRGRGSVDTGELFF	TGTGCCAGCAGTCGGGGCCGCGGGAGTGTAGACACCGGGGAGCTGTTTTTT
TRBV28	TRBD1	TRBJ2-7	-	CASSTPGQGFYEQYF	TGTGCCAGCAGTACCCCGGGACAGGGGTTTTACGAGCAGTACTTC
TRBV19	-	TRBJ1-5	-	CASNEGRMFGNQPQHF	TGTGCCAGTAATGAAGGGCGGATGTTCGGCAATCAGCCCCAGCATTTT
TRBV6-4	-	TRBJ1-4	-	CASSPTKGGEKLFF	TGTGCCAGCAGTCCCACGAAGGGAGGCGAAAAACTGTTTTTT
TRBV6-5	-	TRBJ2-2	-	CASSYYGPNTGELFF	TGTGCCAGCAGTTACTACGGGCCGAACACCGGGGAGCTGTTTTTT
TRBV3-1/TRBV3-2	-	TRBJ1-2	-	CASSQGGQNYGYTF	TGTGCCAGCAGCCAAGGAGGGCAGAACTATGGCTACACCTTC
TRBV2	-	TRBJ1-4	-	CASSEFEVEKLFF	TGTGCCAGCAGTGAATTCGAGGTGGAAAAACTGTTTTTT
TRBV5-1	-	TRBJ2-1	-	CASSYSRAEQFF	TGCGCCAGCAGCTACAGTCGGGCTGAGCAGTTCTTC
TRBV6-5	-	TRBJ2-7	-	CASSYTPGGGSNEQYF	TGTGCCAGCAGTTACACGCCGGGAGGGGGCTCCAACGAGCAGTACTTC
TRBV6-5	TRBD1	TRBJ1-2	-	CASSRDRDYGYTF	TGTGCCAGCAGCCGGGACAGGGACTATGGCTACACCTTC
TRBV18	TRBD1	TRBJ1-1	-	CASSPPSGRGLGEAFF	TGTGCCAGCTCACCACCGAGCGGCAGGGGGCTAGGTGAAGCTTTCTTT
TRBV4-1	-	TRBJ2-3	-	CASSQRDISTDTQYF	TGCGCCAGCAGCCAACGGGACATTAGCACAGATACGCAGTATTTT
TRBV3-1/TRBV3-2	-	TRBJ1-3	once	CASSLGVNSGNTIYF	TGTGCCAGCAGCCTGGGTGTTAACTCTGGAAACACCATATATTTT
TRBV5-1	-	TRBJ1-6	-	CASSFGQADNSPLHF	TGCGCCAGCAGCTTCGGGCAGGCCGATAATTCACCCCTCCACTTT
TRBV6-5	-	TRBJ2-3	once	CASGGTVDTDTQYF	TGTGCCAGCGGGGGGACAGTTGACACAGATACGCAGTATTTT
TRBV4-1	-	TRBJ2-3	-	CASSQEGVSLSTDTQYF	TGCGCCAGCAGCCAAGAAGGGGTCAGCTTGTCCACAGATACGCAGTATTTT
TRBV4-1	-	TRBJ2-1	few	CASSQVRRYEQFF	TGCGCCAGCAGCCAAGTAAGACGCTATGAGCAGTTCTTC